The 13 T cell receptor beta chains below all came from one sample that was sequenced in a study of beta chain features in type 1 diabetes. Antigens for these TCRs are unknown. The study, taken as a whole, reports: In all four CD4+ subsets, TCRB CDR3 length was significantly, moderately reduced in type 1 diabetes.

The entirety of the isolated RNA underwent reverse transcription, so expressed TCRB transcripts were sequenced. Here immunoSEQ multiplex PCR was the method, and the copy in TCRdb shows in-frame clones only, minus some. Altogether 600,000 to 700,000 clones are present, 9.5% to 15% being singletons, with the ten largest covering roughly 0.12%. The sequenced sample consisted of naive CD4+ T cells from blood. These receptors all stem from a man aged 25 to 40 with type 1 diabetes.

This clone was counted only a few times. The rearrangement joins TRBV10-3 to TRBJ1-6; TRBD1 matches 11 bases. This CDR3 is 14 amino acids long. Unmatched junction bases numbered 0, after V lost 6 bases and J lost 5 bases. Germline V lookup: CDR1 ENHRY, CDR2 SYGVKD. The CDR3, as DNA: TGTGCCATCAGGGGACAGGGGGATAATTCACCCCTCCACTTT. This translates into CAIRGQGDNSPLHF.

The CDR3 coding sequence is TGTGCCAGCAGTTACGAACGGTCGGGCCGTCAGTATTTT. Encoded protein: CASSYERSGRQYF. The V call is TRBV6-5, the J call TRBJ2-3; D is unresolved. The CDR3 runs to 13 residues. The germline V gene has CDR1 MNHEY and CDR2 SVGAGI. Trimming took 2 bases from V and 12 from J, leaving 15 bases between them.

Only a few counts were recorded for this clone. The chain recombines TRBV28 with TRBJ2-2; D may be TRBD2 (5 bases). This CDR3 has 16 amino acids. The germline gives CDR1 MDHEN, CDR2 SYDVKM. Trimming cost V 7 bases and J 4 bases, with 19 bases left between them. The CDR3 loop reads CASTEDPDLSTGELFF. The DNA for the CDR3 is TGTGCCAGCACGGAGGACCCCGACCTATCCACCGGGGAGCTGTTTTTT.

In this sample, this clone turned up a few times. The chain uses TRBV2 and TRBJ2-3, with D uncertain. The germline gives CDR1 SNHLY, CDR2 FYNNEI. The CDR3 is 13 residues long. V gave up 2 bases and J gave up 4 bases, with 7 bases separating them. CDR3 DNA sequence: TGTGCCAGCAGTGAAACCGGCTCAGATACGCAGTATTTT. This codes for CASSETGSDTQYF.

In this sample, this clone turned up a few times. The chain joins TRBV10-3 to TRBJ1-2; D call uncertain. V gave up 7 bases and J gave up 2 bases, with 14 bases separating them. The CDR3 covers 14 residues. CDR1 and CDR2 (germline): ENHRY, SYGVKD. DNA for the CDR3: TGTGCCATCACCTCCCAGGATACCAACTATGGCTACACCTTC. It translates to CAITSQDTNYGYTF.

This clone has just a few counts. V is TRBV30 and J is TRBJ1-5; D possibly corresponds to TRBD1 (5 bases). Per the germline V gene, CDR1 is GTSNPN and CDR2 is SVGIG (reference sequence). V was pared by 2 bases and J by 5 bases, with 10 bases between. This CDR3 has 13 residues. CDR3 sequence: CAWSHRSDQPQHF. CDR3 DNA: TGTGCCTGGAGTCACAGGTCAGATCAGCCCCAGCATTTT.

V is TRBV5-4 and J is TRBJ2-5; TRBD2 matches at 11 bases. The CDR3 runs to 16 residues. J gave up 3 bases and V 4 bases, and 8 bases lay outside the gene matches. Germline CDR1 and CDR2: SGHNT and YYREEE (reference sequence). The CDR3 region is CASSHPGTSGKETQYF. In DNA form, the CDR3 reads TGTGCCAGCAGCCACCCCGGGACTAGCGGAAAAGAGACCCAGTACTTC.

This clone was counted only a few times. V and J are TRBV13 and TRBJ2-2, with TRBD1 matching 8 bases. CDR1 is PRHDT and CDR2 is FYEKMQ in the germline V gene (reference sequence). The ends lost 5 bases at V and 7 bases at J; junction bases unmatched: 6. The CDR3 runs to 14 residues. In nucleotides, the CDR3 is TGTGCCAGCAGCCGAGGACAGGGTAGCGGGGAGCTGTTTTTT. Translated, it gives CASSRGQGSGELFF. The variable domain in full, with the rest retrieved from reference TRBV13 and TRBJ2-2, is AAGVIQSPRHLIKEKRETATLKCYPIPRHDTVYWYQQGPGQDPQFLISFYEKMQSDKGSIPDRFSAQQFSDYHSELNMSSLELGDSALYFCASSRGQGSGELFFGEGSRLTVL.

Regarding this clone: Additional DNA sequences in this sample encode the identical CDR3. V gene TRBV19 combines with J gene TRBJ1-5; 7 bases are shared with TRBD1. V lost 6 bases and J lost 2; bases outside the gene matches: 4. The CDR3 has 14 amino acids. Germline values: CDR1 LNHDA, CDR2 SQIVND (reference sequence). CDR3 protein: CASSRQGGNQPQHF. The CDR3 DNA reads as TGTGCCAGTAGCCGACAGGGTGGCAATCAGCCCCAGCATTTT.

The rearrangement joins TRBV7-2 to TRBJ2-7; 10 positions match TRBD2. Germline assignment: CDR1 SGHTA and CDR2 FQGNSA. V lost 5 bases and J lost 6; bases outside the gene matches: 13. The CDR3 has 16 residues. The CDR3 loop is CASSPAASGGVSEQYF. The CDR3 DNA is TGTGCCAGCAGCCCTGCCGCCAGCGGGGGGGTCTCCGAGCAGTACTTC.

This clone was seen a handful of times. The CDR3 DNA is TGTGCCAGCAGCACCCTAGCGGAGGCCCGCAATGAGCAGTTCTTC. Translated: CASSTLAEARNEQFF. The genes are TRBV6-5 and TRBJ2-1, with TRBD2 matching over 7 bases. CDR3 length equals 15 residues. Germline V gene sequence: CDR1 MNHEY, CDR2 SVGAGI. Trimming at V came to 6 bases and at J to 6 bases, leaving 11 bases not matched to a gene.

CDR3 nucleotide sequence: TGTGCCAGCAGTTCCTCCACACAGGGGGAAAATCAGCCCCAGCATTTT. Amino acids: CASSSSTQGENQPQHF. V gene TRBV6-6 combines with J gene TRBJ1-5, with 8 bases that match TRBD1. The CDR3 is 16 residues long. The J segment lost 4 bases and the V segment lost 4 bases, leaving 9 bases of the junction unmatched. The V gene's germline CDR1 is MNHNY and CDR2 SVGAGI (reference sequence).

V usage is TRBV27 and J usage is TRBJ2-7; possible D gene TRBD2, 7 bases. The germline V and J ends were trimmed by 8 bases and 0 bases, with 14 bases remaining between them. The CDR3 is made up of 14 amino acids. Per germline, CDR1 MNHEY and CDR2 SMNVEV (reference sequence). The CDR3 loop is CASGPRGASYEQYF. The DNA for the CDR3 is TGTGCCAGCGGCCCCCGGGGGGCCTCCTACGAGCAGTACTTC.